This T cell receptor beta chain was recorded in a study of T cells after yellow fever vaccination. Turning to the study itself: Preparation of the low-cell-number fractions used SMART-Seq v4 Ultra Low Input. General observations from the study: Most clones from primary vaccination were detected again post-booster (almost 98% CD4, 88% CD8). Abundant clonotypes (contaminants from the bulk population) could be present in FACS-sorted repertoires.

Generation of TCR cDNA used 5'RACE template switching (which added a universal primer site and UMIs). One entry per CDR3 protein, called by TCRdb with MiXCR from the 5' RACE reads. The repertoire includes hundreds of thousands of distinct CDR3 sequences, approximately 8% of them detected once, and 17% sits in the top ten. Concerning this clonotype itself: What it recognizes is unknown.

The CDR3 runs to 15 residues. The germline V gene encodes CDR1 SGHRS and CDR2 YFSETQ. V gave up 0 bases and J gave up 3 bases, with 10 bases separating them. The sample was PBMCs, taken about 41 days after the first yellow fever vaccination. This TCR came from a young man who received the YFV17D yellow fever vaccine. V and J are TRBV5-1 and TRBJ2-1; possible D gene TRBD1, 6 bases. The CDR3 region has the DNA TGCGCCAGCAGCTTGGGACAGGAAGGCTACAATGAGCAGTTCTTC. It is translated as CASSLGQEGYNEQFF.